This TCR beta chain appears in the sequencing data of a study of T cell responses to AZD1222 COVID-19 vaccine. The method was immunoSEQ multiplex PCR; TCRdb's version includes in-frame clones alone and lacks a portion of them. This table holds approximately 140,000 clones, roughly 90% found once. The CDR3 runs to 17 residues. Germline CDR1 and CDR2: KGHDR and SFDVKD. V lost 2 bases and J lost 1, with 15 bases in between. This chain connects TRBV24-1 to TRBJ2-3; D is possibly TRBD1 (5 bases). Specimen: peripheral blood, collected 28 days after the second AZD1222 dose. This clonotype was obtained from an adult who received the AZD1222 COVID-19 vaccine. The CDR3 here is CATSDSQYRPGTDTQYF. The DNA of the CDR3 is TGTGCCACCAGTGATTCCCAATACAGGCCAGGCACAGATACGCAGTATTTT.